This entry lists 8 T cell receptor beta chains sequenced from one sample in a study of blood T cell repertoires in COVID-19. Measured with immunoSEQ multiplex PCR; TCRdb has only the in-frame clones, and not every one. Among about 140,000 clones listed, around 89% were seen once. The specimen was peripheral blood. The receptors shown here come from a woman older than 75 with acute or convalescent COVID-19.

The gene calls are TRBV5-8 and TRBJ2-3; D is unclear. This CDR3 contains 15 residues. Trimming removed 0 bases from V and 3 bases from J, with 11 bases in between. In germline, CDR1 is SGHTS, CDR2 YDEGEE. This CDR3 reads CASSLDSYKTDTQYF. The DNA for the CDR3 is TGTGCCAGCAGCTTGGACAGCTACAAAACAGATACGCAGTATTTT.

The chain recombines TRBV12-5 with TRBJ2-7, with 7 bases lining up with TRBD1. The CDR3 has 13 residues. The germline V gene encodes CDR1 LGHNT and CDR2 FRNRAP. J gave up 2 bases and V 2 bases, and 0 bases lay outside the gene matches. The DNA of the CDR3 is TGTGCTAGTGGTTTGACAGGGGCCTACGAGCAGTACTTC. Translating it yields CASGLTGAYEQYF. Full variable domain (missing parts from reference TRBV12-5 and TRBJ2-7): DARVTQTPRHKVTEMGQEVTMRCQPILGHNTVFWYRQTMMQGLELLAYFRNRAPLDDSGMPKDRFSAEMPDATLATLKIQPSEPRDSAVYFCASGLTGAYEQYFGPGTRLTVT.

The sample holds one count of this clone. The CDR3 spells CASSSPGEGDTEAFF. CDR3 nucleotide sequence: TGTGCCAGCAGCTCCCCAGGGGAAGGTGACACTGAAGCTTTCTTT. This chain links TRBV5-4 with TRBJ1-1; tentatively, D is TRBD1 (6 bases). There are 15 residues in the CDR3. The germline CDR1 and CDR2 sequences are SGHNT and YYREEE (reference sequence). The V end was cut by 3 bases, the J end by 3 bases, with 15 bases between.

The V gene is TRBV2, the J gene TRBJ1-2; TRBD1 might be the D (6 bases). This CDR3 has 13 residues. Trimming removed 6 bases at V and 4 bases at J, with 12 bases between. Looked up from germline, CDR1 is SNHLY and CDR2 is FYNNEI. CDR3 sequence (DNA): TGTGCCAGCAGCCTACAGGGAACCTATGGCTACACCTTC. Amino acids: CASSLQGTYGYTF. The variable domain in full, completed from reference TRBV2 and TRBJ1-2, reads EPEVTQTPSHQVTQMGQEVILRCVPISNHLYFYWYRQILGQKVEFLVSFYNNEISEKSEIFDDQFSVERPDGSNFTLKIRSTKLEDSAMYFCASSLQGTYGYTFGSGTRLTVV.

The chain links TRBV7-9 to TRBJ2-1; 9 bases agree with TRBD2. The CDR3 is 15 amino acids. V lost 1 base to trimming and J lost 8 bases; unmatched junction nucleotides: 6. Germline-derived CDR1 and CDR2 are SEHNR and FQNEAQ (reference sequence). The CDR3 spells CASSLEAGGHDEQFF. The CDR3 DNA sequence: TGTGCCAGCAGCTTAGAGGCGGGGGGGCACGATGAGCAGTTCTTC.

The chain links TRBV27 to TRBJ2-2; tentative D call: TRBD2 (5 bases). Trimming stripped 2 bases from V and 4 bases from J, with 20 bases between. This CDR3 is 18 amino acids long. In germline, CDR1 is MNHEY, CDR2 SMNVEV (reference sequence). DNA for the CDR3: TGTGCCAGCAGTTTACAGCCCGGGGTCTATCGGGGCACCGGGGAGCTGTTTTTT. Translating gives CASSLQPGVYRGTGELFF.

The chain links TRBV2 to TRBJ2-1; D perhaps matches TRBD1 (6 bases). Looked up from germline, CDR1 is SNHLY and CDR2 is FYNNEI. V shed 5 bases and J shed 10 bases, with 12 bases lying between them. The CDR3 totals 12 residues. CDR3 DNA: TGTGCCAGCAGTAATAAAGGGACAGAGCAGTTCTTC. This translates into CASSNKGTEQFF.

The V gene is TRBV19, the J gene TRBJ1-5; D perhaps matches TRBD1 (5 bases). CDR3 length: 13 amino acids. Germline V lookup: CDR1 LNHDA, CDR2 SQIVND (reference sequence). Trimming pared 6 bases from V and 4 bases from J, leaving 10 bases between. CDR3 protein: CASSRDWNQPQHF. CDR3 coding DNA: TGTGCCAGTAGCCGGGACTGGAATCAGCCCCAGCATTTT.